These 10 T cell receptor beta chains originate from one sample sequenced in a study of T cell responses to AZD1222 COVID-19 vaccine. Clones were read by immunoSEQ multiplex PCR, and TCRdb kept only the in-frame ones, dropping some. The data contain approximately 100,000 clones, 92% of them singletons. The material was peripheral blood, obtained on day 0 of AZD1222 vaccination. Every receptor here comes from an adult in good health.

The J gene is TRBJ2-3, the V gene TRBV12-5, with 8 bases that match TRBD2. Germline trimming cut 5 bases from V and 1 base from J; bases unmatched to any gene: 5. Germline CDR1 LGHNT, CDR2 FRNRAP. The CDR3 covers 15 residues. CDR3 coding DNA: TGTGCTAGTGGTGATGGGCGGGGGGGCACAGATACGCAGTATTTT. As protein: CASGDGRGGTDTQYF.

In this sample, this clone turned up once. The rearrangement uses TRBV29-1 and TRBJ1-5, with TRBD1 matching over 10 bases. Trimming at V came to 4 bases and at J to 6 bases, leaving 6 bases not matched to a gene. CDR1 is SQVTM and CDR2 is ANQGSEA in the germline V gene. This CDR3 has 14 residues. The CDR3 sequence: CSVAPTGGGQPQHF. The CDR3, as DNA: TGCAGCGTTGCCCCGACAGGGGGCGGTCAGCCCCAGCATTTT.

J is TRBJ1-5 and V is TRBV11-2; D unresolved. Germline CDR1 reads SGHAT; CDR2 reads FQNNGV. The CDR3 totals 13 residues. The V end lost 3 bases, the J end lost 0 bases, and 3 bases lay between the germline ends. CDR3 region: CASSLNSNQPQHF. The CDR3 bases are TGTGCCAGCAGCTTGAATAGCAATCAGCCCCAGCATTTT.

The chain recombines TRBV7-3 with TRBJ2-2; no clear D. Trimming left V 5 bases short and J 0 bases short, with 7 bases between. Germline CDR1 reads SGHTA; CDR2 reads FQGTGA. CDR3 length equals 14 residues. This chain's CDR3 is CASSVATNTGELFF. The CDR3 bases are TGTGCCAGCAGCGTCGCAACGAACACCGGGGAGCTGTTTTTT.

The gene calls are TRBV30 and TRBJ2-4; D uncertain. Trimming removed 1 base at V and 6 bases at J, with 7 bases between. This CDR3 contains 12 residues. CDR1 GTSNPN and CDR2 SVGIG come from the germline V gene (reference sequence). The CDR3 DNA reads as TGTGCCTGGAGTGGTGCAGCAAACATTCAGTACTTC. It is translated as CAWSGAANIQYF.

The chain has TRBV28 and TRBJ2-7, with TRBD1 matching over 9 bases. The V gene end was trimmed by 5 bases and the J gene end by 1 base; junction bases not matched to a gene: 6. The germline CDR1 and CDR2 sequences are MDHEN and SYDVKM. The CDR3 runs to 15 residues. CDR3: CASSRAGTGSYEQYF. The CDR3 bases are TGTGCCAGCAGTAGGGCCGGGACAGGGTCCTACGAGCAGTACTTC.

The genes are TRBV11-2 and TRBJ2-1; no clear D. The CDR3 is 13 residues long. Trimming took 5 bases from V and 5 from J, leaving 10 bases between them. CDR1 and CDR2 from the germline V gene are SGHAT and FQNNGV. DNA of the CDR3: TGTGCCAGCAGCCCCGGACCTCACAATGAGCAGTTCTTC. This codes for CASSPGPHNEQFF.

The V gene is TRBV29-1, the J gene TRBJ1-1; the match to TRBD1 covers 8 bases. J lost 4 bases, V lost 7 bases, and 11 bases had no gene match. The V gene's germline CDR1 is SQVTM and CDR2 ANQGSEA. The CDR3 loop spans 14 amino acids. This chain's CDR3 is CSASNRGDLTEAFF. The CDR3 bases are TGCAGCGCTTCAAACAGGGGGGATCTCACTGAAGCTTTCTTT.

J is TRBJ2-3 and V is TRBV7-2; the match to TRBD2 covers 11 bases. Germline CDR1 SGHTA, CDR2 FQGNSA. V trimming: 5 bases; J trimming: 4 bases; junction bases outside the gene matches: 8. The CDR3 runs to 16 residues. CDR3 in DNA: TGTGCCAGCAGCCCGTGGGCTAGCGGGGGGCCAGATACGCAGTATTTT. This translates into CASSPWASGGPDTQYF.

The chain combines TRBV28 with TRBJ1-6; 8 bases agree with TRBD1. V shed 3 bases and J 10 bases; nucleotides not matched to a gene: 8. Per the germline V gene, CDR1 is MDHEN and CDR2 is SYDVKM. The CDR3 spans 15 residues. CDR3 coding DNA: TGTGCCAGCAGTTTCTCCACAGGGGGAGGATCACCCCTCCACTTT. Translated, it gives CASSFSTGGGSPLHF.